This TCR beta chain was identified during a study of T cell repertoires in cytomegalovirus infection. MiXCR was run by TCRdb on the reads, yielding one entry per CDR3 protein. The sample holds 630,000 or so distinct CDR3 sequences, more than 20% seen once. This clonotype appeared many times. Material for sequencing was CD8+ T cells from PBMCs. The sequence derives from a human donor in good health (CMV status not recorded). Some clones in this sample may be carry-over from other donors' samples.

The chain's CDR3 is CASSPRQDHIGYTF. In DNA form, the CDR3 reads TGTGCCAGCAGCCCCCGACAGGACCATATTGGTTACACCTTC. The chain links TRBV7-8 to TRBJ1-2; possibly TRBD1 for D (6 bases). The V gene's germline CDR1 is SGHVS and CDR2 FQNEAQ. Trimming took 5 bases from V and 11 from J, leaving 21 bases between them. The CDR3 is 14 amino acids.